This T cell receptor beta chain was recovered during a study of blood T cell repertoires in COVID-19. Across the whole study: T cells, B-cell-depleted T cells, or PBMCs provided the cDNA or gDNA that served as material.

Original data processing: Reference gene primer amplification gave nucleated cell count estimates. TCRdb keeps only in-frame clones here, not all; method: immunoSEQ multiplex PCR. V, J and clone size are taken as reported in that table, and D and trimming were inferred from the DNA itself. Seen here are approximately 68,000 clones, around 76% observed once, and the top ten hold approximately 19%. V was pared by 1 base and J by 2 bases, with 12 bases between. The CDR3 consists of 16 residues. The germline CDR1 and CDR2 sequences are SEHNR and FQNEAQ (reference sequence). The J gene is TRBJ2-1, the V gene TRBV7-9, with D perhaps matching TRBD1 (5 bases). Input material: peripheral blood. The receptor was derived from a human donor in a cohort sampled during active COVID-19. CDR3 DNA: TGTGCCAGCAGCTTAGGATTGGGCAGGGCCTACAATGAGCAGTTCTTC. Translated, it gives CASSLGLGRAYNEQFF.